This TCR beta chain stems from a study of shared clonotypes between healthy human individuals. This table comes from immunoSEQ multiplex PCR, and its TCRdb copy is limited to in-frame clones, with some not included. The data show 2 million to 2.5 million clones, more than 80% seen once. Germline CDR1 and CDR2: MNHEY and SMNVEV (reference sequence). J lost 3 bases, V lost 5 bases, and 4 bases had no gene match. The CDR3 is made up of 16 amino acids. V gene TRBV27 combines with J gene TRBJ2-3; 14 bases line up with TRBD2. Specimen: naive CD4+ T cells from PBMCs. As for subset: CD45RA+ positively selected. The clonotype was recovered from a man in his late teens or twenties in good health. Some clones in this sample may be carry-over from other donors' samples. DNA for the CDR3: TGTGCCAGCAGTCCCTGGACTAGCGGGAGGACAGATACGCAGTATTTT. Protein product: CASSPWTSGRTDTQYF.